A single sample is the source of the 12 T cell receptor beta chains below, sequenced in a study of shared clonotypes between healthy human individuals. Libraries were prepared by immunoSEQ multiplex PCR; TCRdb keeps only in-frame clonotypes and omits some of them. The sample holds about 2.4 million clones, 93% seen once. Sequencing used naive CD4+ T cells from PBMCs. The subset was: CD45RA+ positively selected. The receptors were gathered from a man between 18 and 29 years old in good health. Some clones in this sample may be carry-over from other donors' samples.

The genes are TRBV6-6 and TRBJ2-3; D is perhaps TRBD2 (6 bases). Per the germline V gene, CDR1 is MNHNY and CDR2 is SVGAGI (reference sequence). Trimming took off 6 bases at V and 2 bases at J, with 18 bases between the two ends. The CDR3 is 16 amino acids. CDR3 sequence (DNA): TGTGCCAGCAGCCTCGGTCCCTCGGGGGACACAGATACGCAGTATTTT. Protein: CASSLGPSGDTDTQYF.

The CDR3, as DNA: TGTGCCAGCAGTGAAGGGGGGCTCTCTGGAAACACCATATATTTT. The encoded protein is CASSEGGLSGNTIYF. V gene TRBV6-4 combines with J gene TRBJ1-3, with a weak D call TRBD1 (6 bases). Germline assignment: CDR1 MRHNA and CDR2 SNTAGT. This CDR3 is built from 15 residues. The germline V and J ends were trimmed by 3 bases and 0 bases, with 9 bases remaining between them.

This rearrangement joins TRBV4-1 to TRBJ1-1; D is possibly TRBD1 (5 bases). This CDR3 spans 17 amino acids. CDR1 is MGHRA and CDR2 is YSYEKL in the germline V gene. Trimming took off 3 bases at V and 3 bases at J, with 20 bases between the two ends. DNA of the CDR3: TGCGCCAGCAGCCATCGTGGGGGACGCGGTCAGTACACTGAAGCTTTCTTT. Protein: CASSHRGGRGQYTEAFF.

This clone was counted once. The chain uses TRBV28 and TRBJ2-4; 9 bases agree with TRBD2. J was trimmed by 0 bases and V by 3 bases; bases with no gene match: 12. From germline, CDR1 is MDHEN and CDR2 SYDVKM. The CDR3 extends over 19 amino acids. CDR3 sequence reads: CASSFRRGGPKGAKNIQYF. The DNA of the CDR3 is TGTGCCAGCAGTTTTAGGCGGGGGGGTCCGAAGGGAGCCAAAAACATTCAGTACTTC.

The chain is built from TRBV6-1 and TRBJ2-3; maybe TRBD2 (5 bases). Per the germline V gene, CDR1 is MNHNS and CDR2 is SASEGT. Trimming stripped 6 bases from V and 5 bases from J, with 12 bases between. This CDR3 region has 13 residues. The CDR3 DNA follows: TGTGCCAGCAGGTCCCAGGCGGGAGATACGCAGTATTTT. Amino acid sequence: CASRSQAGDTQYF.

V usage is TRBV28 and J usage is TRBJ1-2; no clear D gene. V was shortened by 5 bases and J by 0 bases, with 10 bases between the two germline ends. The CDR3 has 14 amino acids. Germline CDR1 and CDR2: MDHEN and SYDVKM. CDR3 sequence reads: CASSMATANYGYTF. DNA for the CDR3: TGTGCCAGCAGTATGGCTACCGCTAACTATGGCTACACCTTC.

The chain uses TRBV7-9 and TRBJ2-7; 8 bases fit TRBD2. The germline CDR1 and CDR2 sequences are SEHNR and FQNEAQ (reference sequence). V lost 2 bases to trimming and J lost 0 bases; unmatched junction nucleotides: 3. The CDR3 is 15 amino acids. The CDR3 coding sequence is TGTGCCAGCAGCTTATCTAGCGGGTTCTCCTACGAGCAGTACTTC. Translating it yields CASSLSSGFSYEQYF.

The chain has TRBV7-3 and TRBJ2-2; D gene uncertain. Germline CDR1 reads SGHTA; CDR2 reads FQGTGA. The length of the CDR3 is 12 residues. The V gene lost 1 base and the J gene lost 7 bases, with 4 bases spanning the gap. CDR3 sequence reads: CASSLRVGELFF. As DNA, the CDR3 is TGTGCCAGCAGCTTAAGGGTCGGGGAGCTGTTTTTT.

This chain joins TRBV5-1 and TRBJ2-5, with unresolved D. Trimming pared 0 bases from V and 4 bases from J, leaving 10 bases between. Germline V CDR1 and CDR2: SGHRS, YFSETQ. The CDR3 consists of 14 residues. In DNA form, the CDR3 reads TGCGCCAGCAGCTTGGGGAATAGAGGAGAGACCCAGTACTTC. This translates into CASSLGNRGETQYF.

This clone was seen a single time. Other DNA sequences in the sample encode the same CDR3. The V call is TRBV28, the J call TRBJ2-7; tentatively, D is TRBD2 (6 bases). Germline V gene sequence: CDR1 MDHEN, CDR2 SYDVKM. Trimming pared 3 bases from V and 1 base from J, leaving 10 bases between. The CDR3 length is 14 residues. The CDR3 spells CASSLGGVSYEQYF. CDR3 nucleotides: TGTGCCAGCAGTTTGGGCGGGGTGTCCTACGAGCAGTACTTC.

The CDR3 protein is CASGWDADDEQFF. The CDR3 DNA reads as TGTGCTAGTGGTTGGGATGCAGACGATGAGCAGTTCTTC. The chain has TRBV12-5 and TRBJ2-1; no firm D call. CDR1 and CDR2 (germline): LGHNT, FRNRAP. This CDR3 is built from 13 residues. V shed 4 bases and J shed 8 bases, with 12 bases lying between them.

The chain uses TRBV30 and TRBJ1-3, with 7 bases that match TRBD1. The germline gives CDR1 GTSNPN, CDR2 SVGIG (reference sequence). The CDR3 sequence is 13 residues long. Trimming cost V 5 bases and J 2 bases; bases outside gene matches: 3. The CDR3 nucleotides are TGTGCCTGGGAAGGGGGCGCTGGAAACACCATATATTTT. Protein sequence: CAWEGGAGNTIYF.